The rows below give T cell receptor beta chains drawn from one sample of a study of graft-versus-host responses after intestinal transplantation. These TCRs' antigens remain unknown. Profiling relied on immunoSEQ multiplex PCR, and the TCRdb table lists in-frame clones only, not all of them. The sample comprises around 99,000 clones, approximately 86% of which are singletons, and less than 0.85% rests with the top ten. The sequences come from unstimulated CD4+ T cells sorted from spleen or lymph node cells, collected before transplant. The receptors were gathered from a human donor who was the organ donor for an intestinal transplant. Each CDR3 is given with its conserved first and last residue. The order of the fields is clone size, J gene, V gene, D gene, CDR3 DNA, CDR3 protein. The D gene is left open where the match is weak. Rows give clone size only sometimes, using once, few, many, or a class for an expanded clone.

>NA|TRBJ2-2|TRBV6-6|NA
TGTGCCAGCAGTCGTCGGGACAACACCGGGGAGCTGTTTTTT
CASSRRDNTGELFF
>NA|TRBJ1-5|TRBV6-5|NA
TGTGCCAGCAGTACAGGACCTAATCAGCCCCAGCATTTT
CASSTGPNQPQHF
>once|TRBJ2-7|TRBV4-1|TRBD2
TGCGCCAGCAGCCAAGATAGCGGGGGGAGGTACGAGCAGTACTTC
CASSQDSGGRYEQYF
>NA|TRBJ2-7|TRBV19|TRBD1
TGTGCCAGTAGTAGCCCCAGGACAGGGGGCTACGAGCAGTACTTC
CASSSPRTGGYEQYF
>NA|TRBJ2-5|TRBV5-1|TRBD2
TGCGCCAGCAGCTTCCTAGCGGGGATCCAAGAGACCCAGTACTTC
CASSFLAGIQETQYF
>NA|TRBJ1-2|TRBV19|NA
TGTGCCAGTAAGGAGGGGCACTACGCCAACTATGGCTACACCTTC
CASKEGHYANYGYTF
>NA|TRBJ2-1|TRBV6-1|TRBD2
TGTGCCAGCAGCGAACTAGCGGGAGGCTACAATGAGCAGTTCTTC
CASSELAGGYNEQFF
>NA|TRBJ1-1|TRBV6-5|NA
TGTGCCAGCACCCGGTTACCCTTGAACACTGAAGCTTTCTTT
CASTRLPLNTEAFF
>NA|TRBJ2-3|TRBV5-4|TRBD2
TGTGCCAGCAGCCGTGGACTAGCTGCAGATACGCAGTATTTT
CASSRGLAADTQYF
>NA|TRBJ1-1|TRBV5-1|NA
TGCGCCAGCAGCTTGGTGGTGGCGGACACTGAAGCTTTCTTT
CASSLVVADTEAFF
>NA|TRBJ2-3|TRBV14|NA
TGTGCCAGCAGCCAAGACCAAGTGGCAGGGACGCAGTATTTT
CASSQDQVAGTQYF
>NA|TRBJ1-4|TRBV25-1|TRBD1
TGTGCCAGCAGCCAACAGGGGGTTGAAAAACTGTTTTTT
CASSQQGVEKLFF
>NA|TRBJ2-3|TRBV7-3|NA
TGTGCCAGCAGCCATAACCTGGGGGATACGCAGTATTTT
CASSHNLGDTQYF
>NA|TRBJ2-2|TRBV6-1|TRBD2
TGTGCCAGCAGTGTGGCTAGCGGTTACACCGGGGAGCTGTTTTTT
CASSVASGYTGELFF
>NA|TRBJ2-7|TRBV6-9|NA
TGTGCCAGCAGTTACGACAGCTCCTACGAGCAGTACTTC
CASSYDSSYEQYF
>NA|TRBJ2-7|TRBV4-1|TRBD2
TGCGCCAGCAGCCAAGATTATGGGACTAGCGAGCAGTACTTC
CASSQDYGTSEQYF
>NA|TRBJ1-2|TRBV7-2|TRBD1
TGTGCCAGCAGCTTGGACAGGGTGGGCTACACCTTC
CASSLDRVGYTF
>once|TRBJ2-3|TRBV5-6|TRBD2
TGTGCCAGCAGCCTTTTCGGGGGGAGCACAGATACGCAGTATTTT
CASSLFGGSTDTQYF
>NA|TRBJ2-5|TRBV10-3|TRBD2
TGTGCCATCAGTGAGACCCAAGGACTAGCGGGGGAGGAGACCCAGTACTTC
CAISETQGLAGEETQYF
>NA|TRBJ2-5|TRBV6-5|NA
TGTGCCAGCAAAGGACGGACATTCCCGAAAGAGACCCAGTACTTC
CASKGRTFPKETQYF
>NA|TRBJ2-5|TRBV5-1|TRBD2
TGCGCCAGCAGCCAGACGGGACTAGCGGAAGAGACCCAGTACTTC
CASSQTGLAEETQYF
>NA|TRBJ1-2|TRBV5-6|TRBD1
TGTGCCAGCAGCTTGAGGTCAGGGGGTATAGGAGGCTACACCTTC
CASSLRSGGIGGYTF
>NA|TRBJ1-6|TRBV11-2|TRBD1
TGTGCCAGCAAGCTACAGGGGGCAGGCTCACCCCTCCACTTT
CASKLQGAGSPLHF
>NA|TRBJ1-2|TRBV7-2|NA
TGTGCCAGCAGCTTAGAAGGCAGGGCATGGGGCTACACCTTC
CASSLEGRAWGYTF
>NA|TRBJ1-1|TRBV7-3|TRBD1
TGTGCCAGCAGCTTAGCTGGGACAGGGAACACTGAAGCTTTCTTT
CASSLAGTGNTEAFF
>once|TRBJ1-4|TRBV5-6|NA
TGTGCCAGCAGCCTGTGGCAGACGGAAAAACTGTTTTTT
CASSLWQTEKLFF
>NA|TRBJ2-1|TRBV15|NA
TGTGCCACCAAAGGGACGGCTGGCCTCGAGCAGTTCTTC
CATKGTAGLEQFF
>NA|TRBJ1-3|TRBV6-1|TRBD1
TGTGCCAGCAGTGAAAAGACAGGGAGGACTGGAAACACCATATATTTT
CASSEKTGRTGNTIYF
>NA|TRBJ2-3|TRBV11-2|NA
TGTGCCAGCAGCTTCAGCCATACGCAGTATTTT
CASSFSHTQYF
>NA|TRBJ2-7|TRBV6-6|NA
TGTGCCAGCAGAGGGCAACCCGGTTTTGAGCAGTACTTC
CASRGQPGFEQYF
>NA|TRBJ2-3|TRBV6-4|NA
TGTGCCAGCAGTAACAGCCCCGCCGGCGCAGATACGCAGTATTTT
CASSNSPAGADTQYF
>NA|TRBJ1-2|TRBV7-9|NA
TGTGCCAGCAGTTATACAGAGAAGGAAGGCTACACCTTC
CASSYTEKEGYTF
>NA|TRBJ2-7|TRBV5-1|TRBD2
TGCGCCAGCAGCTCGGGACTAGCGGGAGCCCACGAGCAGTACTTC
CASSSGLAGAHEQYF
>once|TRBJ2-7|TRBV30|TRBD1
TGTGCCTGGAGTGCAGACAGGGCCCACGAGCAGTACTTC
CAWSADRAHEQYF
>NA|TRBJ1-3|TRBV5-6|NA
TGTGCCAGCAGTCGCAGAGTCGAGGGCCTATACTCTGGAAACACCATATATTTT
CASSRRVEGLYSGNTIYF
>NA|TRBJ2-3|TRBV30|NA
TGTGCCTGGAGTGTATCCCAGGGATGGTTGGTCAATACGCAGTATTTT
CAWSVSQGWLVNTQYF
>NA|TRBJ2-7|TRBV10-3|TRBD2
TGTGCCATCAGTGAGGGACTAGCGGGGGGGATTTACGAGCAGTACTTC
CAISEGLAGGIYEQYF
>NA|TRBJ2-7|TRBV6-1|TRBD1
TGTGCCAGCAGTGGGACAGGGGTGTACGAGCAGTACTTC
CASSGTGVYEQYF
>NA|TRBJ2-6|TRBV6-4|NA
TGTGCCAGCAGTGAGGGGGGGCGATACTCTGGGGCCAACGTCCTGACTTTC
CASSEGGRYSGANVLTF
>once|TRBJ1-1|TRBV19|TRBD1
TGTGCCAGCCGGGGACAGTTAGCCACTGAAGCTTTCTTT
CASRGQLATEAFF
>NA|TRBJ2-3|TRBV6-5|NA
TGTGCCAGCAGGCGGGATGGTGGCACAGATACGCAGTATTTT
CASRRDGGTDTQYF